This T cell receptor (beta chain) was sequenced in a study of response to subunit inactivated influenza vaccine. Each CDR3 protein is one row after TCRdb ran MiXCR on the RT-PCR reads. The table records approximately 490,000 distinct CDR3 sequences, 6% to 9% of them present only once. Regarding the study as a whole: Seasonal influenza vaccination, on each occasion, was suggested by the authors to recruit few new T cells.

In regard to this clonotype: Its specificity is not known.

This CDR3 comprises 17 residues. Looked up from germline, CDR1 is SGHRS and CDR2 is YFSETQ. V lost 4 bases, J lost 8 bases, and 14 bases stayed unmatched. This TCR was sampled from a man in his fifties or sixties who received an inactivated influenza vaccine. The chain couples TRBV5-1 to TRBJ2-1, with 11 bases aligning to TRBD1. The specimen comprised PBMCs from blood, sampled less than 25 months after vaccination. The CDR3 region is CASSNSPGTGGGDEQFF. The CDR3 bases are TGCGCCAGCAGCAATTCCCCAGGGACAGGGGGTGGGGATGAGCAGTTCTTC. Drawing the rest from reference TRBV5-1 and TRBJ2-1, the complete variable domain is KAGVTQTPRYLIKTRGQQVTLSCSPISGHRSVSWYQQTPGQGLQFLFEYFSETQRNKGNFPGRFSGRQFSNSRSEMNVSTLELGDSALYLCASSNSPGTGGGDEQFFGPGTRLTVL.